This T cell receptor beta chain is drawn from a study of stem cell transplantation in POMP-related autoinflammatory disease. From germline, CDR1 is MNHEY and CDR2 SVGAGI. The CDR3 spans 15 residues. V dropped 6 bases and J dropped 4 bases, with 18 bases sitting between them. Sequencing used immunoSEQ multiplex PCR; TCRdb keeps in-frame clones, though not all of them. Among 33,000 or so clones listed, around 88% were seen once. Prominent immunodeficiency with autoinflammation defined PRAID. This sequence originates from a human donor with POMP-related autoinflammation and immune dysregulation (PRAID). The sample consisted of CD4+ T cells from PBMCs, taken before stem cell transplantation. This chain links TRBV6-5 with TRBJ1-2; no firm D call. In DNA, the CDR3 is TGTGCCAGCAGCCAGCGGGGTTTCGAAAGCTATGGCTACACCTTC. This sequence encodes CASSQRGFESYGYTF.